This T cell receptor beta chain was recorded in a study of T cells in localized non-small cell lung cancer. Findings and limits, study-wide: Tumor trailed uninvolved adjacent lung in T cell clonality, which peaked there. In adjacent lung, a median around 57 of the top 100 tumor clones were found. Sequencing covered just one tumor region, so heterogeneity cannot be ruled out.

Assay used: immunoSEQ multiplex PCR; TCRdb lists only in-frame clones, some missing. The table includes 25,000 to 35,000 clones, about nine tenths detected once. The CDR3 is 14 amino acids. V was trimmed by 2 bases and J by 8 bases, leaving 14 bases between them. CDR1 is SGHKS, CDR2 YYEKEE, per germline (reference sequence). Comment on this clone: No antigen is known for it.

The receptor was derived from a woman aged 35-75 years with stage I lung adenocarcinoma. The chain uses TRBV5-5 and TRBJ2-1; D unclear. The source was peripheral blood, collected before any cancer treatment. CDR3 bases: TGTGCCAGCAGCTTTTGGATTGGGGTCGATGAGCAGTTCTTC. Residues: CASSFWIGVDEQFF.